The 26 T cell receptor beta chains reported below all come from one sample, sequenced in a study of identifying expanded T cells in peripheral blood. The table came from immunoSEQ multiplex PCR; TCRdb's copy has only in-frame clones and leaves some out. The profile covers 55,000 to 60,000 clones, with approximately 89% appearing a single time and about 3.8% taken by the ten largest. Sequenced material: blood. The receptor set was obtained from a person aged 18 to 69 in good health.

J is TRBJ1-6 and V is TRBV5-1, with D possibly matching TRBD1 (6 bases). Germline V lookup: CDR1 SGHRS, CDR2 YFSETQ. The length of the CDR3 is 13 residues. V lost 4 bases and J lost 7, with 9 bases in between. The CDR3 reads CASSGTLNSPLHF. CDR3 DNA sequence: TGCGCCAGCAGCGGGACACTAAATTCACCCCTCCACTTT. The full variable domain, in which reference TRBV5-1 and TRBJ1-6 provide the parts outside the CDR3, is KAGVTQTPRYLIKTRGQQVTLSCSPISGHRSVSWYQQTPGQGLQFLFEYFSETQRNKGNFPGRFSGRQFSNSRSEMNVSTLELGDSALYLCASSGTLNSPLHFGNGTRLTVT.

The chain recombines TRBV5-6 with TRBJ2-7, with no clear D. Trimming removed 4 bases at V and 2 bases at J, with 16 bases between. Germline V gives CDR1 SGHDT, CDR2 YYEEEE. This CDR3 has 15 amino acids. The CDR3: CASSPEPGVAYEQYF. The CDR3 region has the DNA TGTGCCAGCAGCCCGGAGCCTGGGGTGGCCTACGAGCAGTACTTC.

V is TRBV2 and J is TRBJ2-7; no clear D gene. CDR3 length: 12 amino acids. Trimming stripped 2 bases from V and 5 bases from J, with 7 bases between. Germline CDR1 reads SNHLY; CDR2 reads FYNNEI. CDR3 sequence: CASSEWGNEQYF. CDR3 nucleotides: TGTGCCAGCAGTGAATGGGGAAACGAGCAGTACTTC.

Here the CDR3 reads CASRTGVHYTF. CDR3 DNA sequence: TGTGCCAGCAGGACGGGGGTTCACTACACCTTC. The chain uses TRBV6-5 and TRBJ1-2; tentative D call: TRBD1 (5 bases). This CDR3 has 11 residues. Germline V gene lookup returns CDR1 MNHEY and CDR2 SVGAGI. The V gene lost 6 bases and the J gene lost 10 bases, with 12 bases spanning the gap.

The gene calls are TRBV6-5 and TRBJ2-5; 7 bases line up with TRBD2. This CDR3 region has 14 residues. Germline values: CDR1 MNHEY, CDR2 SVGAGI. The ends lost 0 bases at V and 5 bases at J; junction bases unmatched: 3. The CDR3 reads CASSYSTSRETQYF. Written as DNA, the CDR3 is TGTGCCAGCAGTTACTCGACTAGCCGCGAGACCCAGTACTTC.

The V gene is TRBV12-5, the J gene TRBJ2-5, with TRBD2 matching 10 bases. Trimming at V came to 6 bases and at J to 5 bases, leaving 15 bases not matched to a gene. The CDR3 is 17 amino acids. Looked up from germline, CDR1 is LGHNT and CDR2 is FRNRAP. The CDR3 is CASGSGAGGPGSETQYF. The CDR3 DNA sequence: TGTGCTAGTGGGTCGGGAGCGGGAGGGCCTGGTTCGGAGACCCAGTACTTC.

The chain employs TRBV11-2 and TRBJ2-3, with a possible D match to TRBD1 (5 bases). CDR1 and CDR2 (germline): SGHAT, FQNNGV. Trimming pared 8 bases from V and 2 bases from J, leaving 17 bases between. The CDR3 covers 15 residues. The CDR3: CASSPWGSFTDTQYF. CDR3 DNA: TGTGCCAGCTCCCCATGGGGCAGTTTCACAGATACGCAGTATTTT.

The CDR3 DNA reads as TGTGCCAGTAATCCGTCCGGGAGGATCTACGAGCAGTACTTC. It codes for CASNPSGRIYEQYF. V gene TRBV19 combines with J gene TRBJ2-7; 7 bases line up with TRBD2. Germline CDR1 LNHDA, CDR2 SQIVND (reference sequence). V lost 7 bases and J lost 3; bases outside the gene matches: 9. CDR3 size: 14 residues.

The CDR3 bases are TGTGCCAGCAGCGTATTGTCTAACTATGGCTACACCTTC. Translation gives CASSVLSNYGYTF. The chain carries TRBV9 and TRBJ1-2; D call uncertain. The CDR3 length is 13 residues. Germline loops: CDR1 SGDLS, CDR2 YYNGEE. V gave up 1 base and J gave up 0 bases, with 4 bases separating them.

This clone was picked up one time. The chain is built from TRBV7-9 and TRBJ2-5, with TRBD2 matching 11 bases. This CDR3 has 17 residues. V lost 5 bases to trimming and J lost 4 bases; unmatched junction nucleotides: 12. Germline V lookup: CDR1 SEHNR, CDR2 FQNEAQ (reference sequence). CDR3: CASSTYLAGGELETQYF. In DNA form, the CDR3 reads TGTGCCAGCAGCACCTATTTAGCGGGAGGGGAACTAGAGACCCAGTACTTC.

The chain is built from TRBV2 and TRBJ2-3; no reliable D call. V lost 2 bases and J lost 1, with 4 bases in between. The CDR3 covers 13 residues. CDR1 and CDR2 (germline): SNHLY, FYNNEI. CDR3 sequence reads: CASSEPGTDTQYF. CDR3 nucleotide sequence: TGTGCCAGCAGTGAACCGGGCACAGATACGCAGTATTTT.

This clone was detected only once. The rearrangement links TRBV28 to TRBJ1-1; 7 bases agree with TRBD1. The length of the CDR3 is 15 residues. Germline V gene sequence: CDR1 MDHEN, CDR2 SYDVKM. Trimming at V came to 6 bases and at J to 4 bases, leaving 11 bases not matched to a gene. The CDR3 nucleotides read TGTGCCAGCAGCCCAAACCGGGACAGAGGCACTGAAGCTTTCTTT. Translation: CASSPNRDRGTEAFF.

This chain joins TRBV9 and TRBJ2-2, with 7 bases that match TRBD1. The CDR3 spans 15 residues. V lost 3 bases, J lost 4 bases, and 6 bases stayed unmatched. Per the germline V gene, CDR1 is SGDLS and CDR2 is YYNGEE. The CDR3 coding sequence is TGTGCCAGCAGCGACAGACAGGGAGTCACCGGGGAGCTGTTTTTT. Its protein is CASSDRQGVTGELFF.

This rearrangement joins TRBV28 to TRBJ2-2, with D maybe TRBD2 (6 bases). CDR1 is MDHEN and CDR2 is SYDVKM in the germline V gene. CDR3 size: 14 residues. V was cut by 5 bases and J by 5 bases, with 12 bases left in between. The CDR3, as DNA: TGTGCCAGCAGTCTCCGAAGCGGGACCGGGGAGCTGTTTTTT. It codes for CASSLRSGTGELFF.

This clone was counted only a few times. The rearrangement joins TRBV7-2 to TRBJ2-1; the D gene is possibly TRBD2 (6 bases). CDR1 is SGHTA, CDR2 FQGNSA, per germline. The CDR3 is 13 residues long. V was pared by 6 bases and J by 3 bases, with 9 bases between. CDR3 DNA sequence: TGTGCCAGCAGGATGACTAGCTACAATGAGCAGTTCTTC. This translates into CASRMTSYNEQFF.

The rearrangement uses TRBV6-5 and TRBJ2-3, with 8 nucleotides matching TRBD2. V shed 5 bases and J 3 bases; nucleotides not matched to a gene: 7. The CDR3 length is 15 residues. CDR1 is MNHEY and CDR2 is SVGAGI in the germline V gene. The CDR3, as DNA: TGTGCCAGCAGTATCACAGCGGGAGAAACAGATACGCAGTATTTT. It codes for CASSITAGETDTQYF.

V is TRBV4-3 and J is TRBJ2-5, with TRBD2 identical over 14 bases. The CDR3 covers 17 residues. CDR1 LGHNA and CDR2 YSLEER come from the germline V gene. Germline trimming cut 4 bases from V and 0 bases from J; bases unmatched to any gene: 4. CDR3 amino acids: CASSLGTSGSHQETQYF. The CDR3 DNA reads TGCGCCAGCAGCCTCGGGACTAGCGGGAGTCACCAAGAGACCCAGTACTTC.

This chain connects TRBV4-3 to TRBJ1-1; the D is unclear. In germline, CDR1 is LGHNA, CDR2 YSLEER. V lost 3 bases and J lost 11, with 16 bases in between. The CDR3 has 13 residues. The CDR3 coding sequence is TGCGCCAGCAGCCAGTCGGCCTCTCGAGGTGCTTTCTTT. Protein sequence: CASSQSASRGAFF.

V gene TRBV29-1 combines with J gene TRBJ2-2, with D perhaps matching TRBD1 (6 bases). V lost 4 bases and J lost 0, with 12 bases in between. This CDR3 region has 15 residues. Looked up from germline, CDR1 is SQVTM and CDR2 is ANQGSEA. In DNA, the CDR3 is TGCAGCGTTGGGAATAAGGGGGCGAACACCGGGGAGCTGTTTTTT. Its translation is CSVGNKGANTGELFF.

The chain links TRBV28 to TRBJ2-7; possibly TRBD2 for D (6 bases). Germline CDR1 MDHEN, CDR2 SYDVKM. V lost 3 bases, J lost 5 bases, and 14 bases lay in between. The CDR3 spans 14 residues. The CDR3 loop reads CASSLNTGRNEQYF. Here the CDR3 DNA reads TGTGCCAGCAGTTTGAATACGGGGAGGAACGAGCAGTACTTC.

V is TRBV19 and J is TRBJ1-1, with a weak D call TRBD1 (5 bases). Germline CDR1 LNHDA, CDR2 SQIVND (reference sequence). Trimming stripped 0 bases from V and 5 bases from J, with 13 bases between. The CDR3 is 15 amino acids. CDR3 amino acids: CASSIDRVRGTEAFF. CDR3 nucleotide sequence: TGTGCCAGTAGTATAGATCGAGTACGGGGGACTGAAGCTTTCTTT.

The chain recombines TRBV19 with TRBJ1-5; the D gene is possibly TRBD1 (5 bases). Germline V lookup: CDR1 LNHDA, CDR2 SQIVND (reference sequence). The CDR3 is 16 residues long. V dropped 3 bases and J dropped 1 base, with 13 bases sitting between them. The CDR3 loop reads CASSMPPGASNQPQHF. CDR3 DNA: TGTGCCAGTAGTATGCCGCCCGGGGCAAGCAATCAGCCCCAGCATTTT.

The chain links TRBV28 to TRBJ1-5; D unresolved. Trimming cost V 5 bases and J 7 bases, with 9 bases left between them. CDR1 is MDHEN and CDR2 is SYDVKM in the germline V gene. This CDR3 region has 12 residues. CDR3 nucleotide sequence: TGTGCCAGCAGTGTTCGGGGACAGCCCCAGCATTTT. It is translated as CASSVRGQPQHF.

V is TRBV27 and J is TRBJ1-1; D may be TRBD1 (5 bases). Germline loops: CDR1 MNHEY, CDR2 SMNVEV (reference sequence). The CDR3 sequence is 12 residues long. Trimming took off 4 bases at V and 12 bases at J, with 15 bases between the two ends. The chain's CDR3 is CASSSRQTITFF. In DNA form, the CDR3 reads TGTGCCAGCAGTTCACGACAGACCATCACTTTCTTT.

This chain joins TRBV28 and TRBJ1-5; D gene ambiguous. V gave up 3 bases and J gave up 6 bases, with 3 bases separating them. Germline loops: CDR1 MDHEN, CDR2 SYDVKM. There are 11 residues in the CDR3. The CDR3 sequence is CASSLGQPQHF. The CDR3 coding sequence is TGTGCCAGCAGTTTGGGTCAGCCCCAGCATTTT.

This clone is medium-sized in the sample. V gene TRBV7-3 combines with J gene TRBJ2-5; D tentatively reads TRBD1 or TRBD2 (6 bases each). The CDR3 contains 15 residues. The germline CDR1 and CDR2 sequences are SGHTA and FQGTGA. V lost 5 bases, J lost 2 bases, and 15 bases lay in between. The CDR3 protein is CASSQQGGGQETQYF. CDR3 coding DNA: TGTGCCAGCAGCCAACAGGGAGGCGGACAAGAGACCCAGTACTTC.